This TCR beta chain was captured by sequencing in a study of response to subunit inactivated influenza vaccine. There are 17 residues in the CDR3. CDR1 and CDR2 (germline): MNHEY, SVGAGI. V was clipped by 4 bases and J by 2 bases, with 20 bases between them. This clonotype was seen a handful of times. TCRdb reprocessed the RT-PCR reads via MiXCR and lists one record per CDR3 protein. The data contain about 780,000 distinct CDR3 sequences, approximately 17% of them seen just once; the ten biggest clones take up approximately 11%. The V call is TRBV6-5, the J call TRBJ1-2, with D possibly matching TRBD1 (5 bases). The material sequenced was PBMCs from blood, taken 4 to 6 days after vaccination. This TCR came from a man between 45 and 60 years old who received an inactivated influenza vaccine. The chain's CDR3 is CASSSSRTPTYNYGYTF. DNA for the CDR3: TGTGCCAGCAGTTCCTCTCGGACACCCACATACAACTATGGCTACACCTTC.